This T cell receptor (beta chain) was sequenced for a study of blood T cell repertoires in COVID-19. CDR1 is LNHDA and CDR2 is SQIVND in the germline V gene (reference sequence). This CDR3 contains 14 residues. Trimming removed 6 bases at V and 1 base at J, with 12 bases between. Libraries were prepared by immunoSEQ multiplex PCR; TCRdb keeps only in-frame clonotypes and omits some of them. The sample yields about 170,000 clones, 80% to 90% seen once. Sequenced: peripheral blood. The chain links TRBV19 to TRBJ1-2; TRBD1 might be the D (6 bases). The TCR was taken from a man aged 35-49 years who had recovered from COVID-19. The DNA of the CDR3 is TGTGCCAGTAGACTAACAGGGAATAACTATGGCTACACCTTC. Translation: CASRLTGNNYGYTF.